This T cell receptor beta chain was profiled in a study of Ad26.COV2.S vaccination and SARS-CoV-2 variants. Across the whole study: Once or twice, 56 days apart, Ad26.COV2.S was delivered intramuscularly. Study-level points and caveats: Vaccinated and placebo-treated recipients had similar non-spike TCR breadth. Post-vaccination spike-specific CD8+ and CD4+ T cell responses reportedly had substantial breadth.

TCRdb's copy holds only in-frame clones and misses some; the assay was immunoSEQ multiplex PCR. Counted here are more than 350,000 clones, approximately 92% occurring once; the ten biggest clones make up roughly an eighth. Treatment reported: 19 received Ad26.COV2.S at low or high dose, single or two shots; about 5 received placebo; per-sample allocation not given. Samples were taken on day 63 after the first vaccine or placebo injection. This adult donor, from Boston, was 18-55 years old. Note on this clone: Its antigen is unknown.

Germline lookup yields CDR1 LGHNT and CDR2 FRNRAP. This CDR3 comprises 15 residues. V lost 5 bases to trimming and J lost 0 bases, with 13 bases between them. This TCR was sampled from a person between 18 and 59 years old who received the Ad26.COV2.S COVID-19 vaccine or a placebo. Here the sequenced sample was peripheral blood, taken in a trial of Ad26.COV2.S vaccine versus placebo. The gene calls are TRBV12-5 and TRBJ1-1; D is possibly TRBD1 (6 bases). Here the CDR3 reads CASGPGQAMNTEAFF. The CDR3 nucleotides are TGTGCTAGTGGTCCGGGACAAGCCATGAACACTGAAGCTTTCTTT.